This T cell receptor (beta chain) was documented in a study of cytomegalovirus exposure and HLA in healthy donors. Turning to the study itself: Tens of millions of unique TCRs from HLA-typed donors were held in an early data release. Regarding the study as a whole: HLA alleles showed associations with about 15,000 TCR beta sequences in a later analysis, at a 0.05 false discovery rate. Rarity characterized most TCR sequences, yet some public TCRs appeared in many donors. According to the study, some 160 TCR beta chains were cytomegalovirus-associated.

This clone has only a few counts. No antigen is known for it. Both 60 Vbeta primers and 13 Jbeta primers went into the PCR. Generated by immunoSEQ multiplex PCR, the TCRdb table keeps only in-frame clones and is missing some. The sample records about 89,000 clones, 55% to 65% being singletons. Germline-derived CDR1 and CDR2 are MNHNS and SASEGT. The length of the CDR3 is 15 residues. With 0 bases removed from V and 2 bases from J, the gap between germline ends came to 11 bases. This clonotype was sampled from a human donor in good health. The sample consisted of PBMCs. The chain couples TRBV6-1 to TRBJ2-7; no clear D. DNA of the CDR3: TGTGCCAGCAGTGAAGCTTCGTCTGTTACCTACGAGCAGTACTTC. Protein product: CASSEASSVTYEQYF.